This T cell receptor (beta chain) derives from a study of blood T cell repertoires in COVID-19. The wider study: COVID-19 samples collected from the United States, Italy and Spain covered acute and convalescent phases.

CDR3 size: 15 residues. Trimming removed 0 bases from V and 2 bases from J, with 11 bases in between. Germline loops: CDR1 LGHNA, CDR2 YNFKEQ. Measured with immunoSEQ multiplex PCR; TCRdb has only the in-frame clones, and not every one. This sample has about 270,000 clones; 65% to 90% occur once, and the top ten carry 2.5% to 3%. The clonotype was recovered from a woman aged 55-69 years with active or convalescent COVID-19. Specimen: peripheral blood. This chain connects TRBV4-2 to TRBJ2-7; a weak D match, TRBD1 (6 bases). The CDR3 region is CASSQDLRTAYEQYF. DNA for the CDR3: TGTGCCAGCAGCCAAGATCTTCGGACAGCCTACGAGCAGTACTTC.